The rows below give T cell receptor beta chains drawn from one sample of a study of blood T cells in healthy people across ages. In TCRdb, the 5' RACE reads were re-called with MiXCR into one record per CDR3 protein. Found here are about 970,000 distinct CDR3 sequences, just over 50% of them singletons; the top ten hold around a fifth. The sample consisted of blood. The receptors shown here come from a woman aged 55-70 years in good health. The CDR3 runs from the conserved cysteine through the conserved F or W. D genes are given only for firm matches. Size tells how often a clone was seen (once, few, many) or the class of an expanded clone, and some rows leave it out.

clone size | J gene | V gene | D gene | CDR3 DNA | CDR3 protein
- | TRBJ2-1 | TRBV29-1 | TRBD1 | TGCAGCGTTGTCCAATCAGGGGGTTCCAAGCAGTTCTTC | CSVVQSGGSKQFF
- | TRBJ2-3 | TRBV15 | - | TGTGCCACCAGCAGACTCAGGGGCGCAGATACGCAGTATTTT | CATSRLRGADTQYF
few | TRBJ2-1 | TRBV27 | - | TGTGCCAGCAGTTTCGACACCTCCAATGAGCAGTTCTTC | CASSFDTSNEQFF
- | TRBJ1-2 | TRBV5-5 | - | TGTGCCAGCAGCCTGTTCGGAAGATATGGCTACACCTTC | CASSLFGRYGYTF
- | TRBJ2-5 | TRBV29-1 | - | TGCAGCGCCCCCGTGGCCTCGGAGACCCAGTACTTC | CSAPVASETQYF
- | TRBJ2-7 | TRBV10-3 | - | TGTGCCACCGGTCGGAAGGCCGGGATAACTCTCTACGAGCAGTACTTC | CATGRKAGITLYEQYF
once | TRBJ2-7 | TRBV5-1 | TRBD2 | TGCGCCAGTAAGACTAGCGGGAAGCTCTCCTACGAGCAGTACTTC | CASKTSGKLSYEQYF
- | TRBJ2-5 | TRBV27 | - | TGTGCCAGCAGTCCCGGTGGCGTCCGGGAGCAGTACTTC | CASSPGGVREQYF
once | TRBJ2-7 | TRBV13 | - | TGTGCCGGCAGCTTCCAGGGATCCTACGAGCAGTACTTC | CAGSFQGSYEQYF
- | TRBJ1-2 | TRBV20-1 | - | TGCAGTGCCGCTGAGCGTCATCTCAATGGCTACACCTTC | CSAAERHLNGYTF
- | TRBJ1-2 | TRBV4-1 | - | TGCGCCAGCAGCCAAGACCCCCATACTAACTATGGCTACACCTTC | CASSQDPHTNYGYTF
once | TRBJ2-7 | TRBV28 | TRBD1 | TGTGCCAGCAGTGTATCCCGGACAGGTTACGAGCAGTACTTC | CASSVSRTGYEQYF
- | TRBJ2-3 | TRBV4-1 | TRBD2 | TGCGCCAGCAGCCAAGATAACCTGAGCGGGAGGGCCGCAGATACGCAGTATTTT | CASSQDNLSGRAADTQYF
- | TRBJ2-1 | TRBV10-3 | - | TGTGCCATCAGCCACGACCATTACAATGAGCAGTTCTTC | CAISHDHYNEQFF
- | TRBJ2-7 | TRBV11-2 | TRBD2 | TGTGCCAGCAGCTTAAGTTTCGGGACTAGCGGGAGTGAGCAGTACTTC | CASSLSFGTSGSEQYF
many | TRBJ1-2 | TRBV2 | - | TGTGCCAGCAAGGGGGGGGCCTATGGCTACACCTTC | CASKGGAYGYTF
few | TRBJ2-6 | TRBV9 | - | TGTGCCAGCAGCGTAACCGGAGCTGGGGCCAACGTCCTGACTTTC | CASSVTGAGANVLTF
once | TRBJ2-3 | TRBV20-1 | - | TGCAGTGCTAGGGACCAAATGAACACAGATACGCAGTATTTT | CSARDQMNTDTQYF
- | TRBJ2-7 | TRBV4-1 | - | TGCGCCAGCAGCCAAGGACAGGTTCTACACAATGAGCAGTACTTC | CASSQGQVLHNEQYF
few | TRBJ1-1 | TRBV4-2 | - | TGTGCCAGCAGCCAGCAACAGGGATGGAGCGCTGAAGCTTTCTTT | CASSQQQGWSAEAFF